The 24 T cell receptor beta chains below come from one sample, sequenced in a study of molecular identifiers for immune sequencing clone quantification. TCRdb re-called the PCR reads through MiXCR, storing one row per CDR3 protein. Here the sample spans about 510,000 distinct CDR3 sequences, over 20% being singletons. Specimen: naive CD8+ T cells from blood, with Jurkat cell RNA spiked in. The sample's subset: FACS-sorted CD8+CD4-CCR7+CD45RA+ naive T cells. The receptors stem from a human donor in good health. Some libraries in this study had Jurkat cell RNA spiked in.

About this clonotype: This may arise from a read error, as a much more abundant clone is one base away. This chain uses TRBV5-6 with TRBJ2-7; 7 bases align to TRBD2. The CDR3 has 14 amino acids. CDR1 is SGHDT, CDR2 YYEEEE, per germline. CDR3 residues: CAGSPGTTHYEQYF. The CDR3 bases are TGTGCCGGCAGCCCCGGGACTACCCACTACGAGCAGTACTTC.

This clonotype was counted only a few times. The CDR3 coding sequence is TGTGCCAGCAGCGTAAGGGGTAGGGCCTACGAGCAGTACTTC. The encoded protein is CASSVRGRAYEQYF. The rearrangement uses TRBV5-8 and TRBJ2-7; D possibly corresponds to TRBD1 (5 bases). The V end was cut by 4 bases, the J end by 2 bases, with 13 bases between. Germline values: CDR1 SGHTS, CDR2 YDEGEE. This CDR3 region has 14 residues.

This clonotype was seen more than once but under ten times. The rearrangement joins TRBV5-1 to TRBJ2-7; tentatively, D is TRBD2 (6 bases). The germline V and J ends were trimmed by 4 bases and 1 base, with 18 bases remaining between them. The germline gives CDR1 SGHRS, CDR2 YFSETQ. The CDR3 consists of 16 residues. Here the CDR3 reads CASSPKGGIKSYEQYF. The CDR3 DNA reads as TGCGCCAGCAGCCCTAAGGGCGGGATAAAGTCCTACGAGCAGTACTTC.

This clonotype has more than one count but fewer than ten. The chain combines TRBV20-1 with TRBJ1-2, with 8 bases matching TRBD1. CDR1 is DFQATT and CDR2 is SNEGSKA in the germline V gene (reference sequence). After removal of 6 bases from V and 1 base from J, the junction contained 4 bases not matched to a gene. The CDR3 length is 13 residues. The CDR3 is CSAQGALNYGYTF. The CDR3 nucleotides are TGCAGTGCCCAGGGGGCCCTTAACTATGGCTACACCTTC.

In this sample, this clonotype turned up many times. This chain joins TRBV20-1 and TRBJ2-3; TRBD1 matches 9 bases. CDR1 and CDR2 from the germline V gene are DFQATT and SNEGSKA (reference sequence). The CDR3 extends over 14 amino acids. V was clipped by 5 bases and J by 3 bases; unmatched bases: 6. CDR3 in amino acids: CSARDRVGTDTQYF. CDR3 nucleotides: TGCAGTGCTCGGGACAGGGTAGGAACAGATACGCAGTATTTT.

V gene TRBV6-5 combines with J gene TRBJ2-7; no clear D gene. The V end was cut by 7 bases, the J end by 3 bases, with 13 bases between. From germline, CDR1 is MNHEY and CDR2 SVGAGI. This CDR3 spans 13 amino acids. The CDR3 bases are TGTGCCAGCACCGACCCGTACTTCTACGAGCAGTACTTC. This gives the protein CASTDPYFYEQYF.

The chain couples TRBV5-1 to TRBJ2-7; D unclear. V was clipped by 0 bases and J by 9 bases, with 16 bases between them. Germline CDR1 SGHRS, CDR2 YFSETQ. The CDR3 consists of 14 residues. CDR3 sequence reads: CASSLVSATHGQYF. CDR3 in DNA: TGCGCCAGCAGCTTGGTGTCAGCCACCCACGGGCAGTACTTC. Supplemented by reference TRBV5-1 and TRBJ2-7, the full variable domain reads KAGVTQTPRYLIKTRGQQVTLSCSPISGHRSVSWYQQTPGQGLQFLFEYFSETQRNKGNFPGRFSGRQFSNSRSEMNVSTLELGDSALYLCASSLVSATHGQYFGPGTRLTVT.

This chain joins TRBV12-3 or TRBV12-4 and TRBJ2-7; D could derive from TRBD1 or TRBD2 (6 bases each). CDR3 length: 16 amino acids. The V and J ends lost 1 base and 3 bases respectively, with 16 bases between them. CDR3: CASSLGGGPPFYEQYF. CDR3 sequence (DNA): TGTGCCAGCAGTTTAGGAGGGGGGCCCCCTTTCTACGAGCAGTACTTC.

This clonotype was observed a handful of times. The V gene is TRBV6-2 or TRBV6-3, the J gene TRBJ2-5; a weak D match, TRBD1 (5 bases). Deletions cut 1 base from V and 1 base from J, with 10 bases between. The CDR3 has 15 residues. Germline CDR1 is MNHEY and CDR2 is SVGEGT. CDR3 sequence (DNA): TGTGCCAGCAGTTACTTGGACACCTTCCAAGAGACCCAGTACTTC. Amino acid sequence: CASSYLDTFQETQYF.

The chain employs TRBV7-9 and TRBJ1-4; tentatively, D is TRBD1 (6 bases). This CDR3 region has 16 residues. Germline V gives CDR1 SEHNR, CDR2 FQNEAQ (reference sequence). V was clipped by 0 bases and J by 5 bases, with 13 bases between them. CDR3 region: CASSLAGTGWNEKLFF. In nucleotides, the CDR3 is TGTGCCAGCAGCTTAGCGGGAACAGGGTGGAATGAAAAACTGTTTTTT. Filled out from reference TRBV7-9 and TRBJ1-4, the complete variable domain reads DTGVSQNPRHKITKRGQNVTFRCDPISEHNRLYWYRQTLGQGPEFLTYFQNEAQLEKSRLLSDRFSAERPKGSFSTLEIQRTEQGDSAMYLCASSLAGTGWNEKLFFGSGTQLSVL.

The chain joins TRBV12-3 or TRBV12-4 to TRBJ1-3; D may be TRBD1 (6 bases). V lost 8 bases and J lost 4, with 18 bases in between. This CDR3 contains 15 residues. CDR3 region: CASHLGEGGGNTIYF. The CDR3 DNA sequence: TGTGCCAGCCATTTGGGCGAGGGGGGAGGAAACACCATATATTTT.

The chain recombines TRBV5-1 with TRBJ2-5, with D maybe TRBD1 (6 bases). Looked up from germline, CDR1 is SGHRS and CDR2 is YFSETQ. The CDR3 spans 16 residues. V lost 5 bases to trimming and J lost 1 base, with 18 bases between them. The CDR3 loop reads CASRHGQTIRQETQYF. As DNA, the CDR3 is TGCGCCAGCAGGCACGGACAGACGATACGCCAAGAGACCCAGTACTTC.

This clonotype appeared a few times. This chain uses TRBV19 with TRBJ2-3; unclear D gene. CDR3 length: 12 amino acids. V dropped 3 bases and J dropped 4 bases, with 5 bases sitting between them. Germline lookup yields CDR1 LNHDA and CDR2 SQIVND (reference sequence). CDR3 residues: CASSMSADTQYF. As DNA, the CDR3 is TGTGCCAGTAGTATGTCGGCAGATACGCAGTATTTT.

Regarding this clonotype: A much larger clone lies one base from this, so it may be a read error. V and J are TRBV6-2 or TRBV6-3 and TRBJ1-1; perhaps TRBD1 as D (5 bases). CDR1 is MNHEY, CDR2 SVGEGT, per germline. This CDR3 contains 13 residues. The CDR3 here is CASGYPGLTEAFF. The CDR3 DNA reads TGTGCCAGCGGTTACCCGGGACTCACTGAAGCTTTCTTT.

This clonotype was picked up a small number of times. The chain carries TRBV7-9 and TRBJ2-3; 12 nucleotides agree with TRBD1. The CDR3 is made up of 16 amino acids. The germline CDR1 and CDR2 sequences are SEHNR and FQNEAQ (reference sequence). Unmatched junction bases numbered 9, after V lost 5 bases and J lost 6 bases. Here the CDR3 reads CASSPPGQGAMDTQYF. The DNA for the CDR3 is TGTGCCAGCAGCCCCCCGGGACAGGGGGCAATGGATACGCAGTATTTT. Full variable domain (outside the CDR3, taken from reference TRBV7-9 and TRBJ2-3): DTGVSQNPRHKITKRGQNVTFRCDPISEHNRLYWYRQTLGQGPEFLTYFQNEAQLEKSRLLSDRFSAERPKGSFSTLEIQRTEQGDSAMYLCASSPPGQGAMDTQYFGPGTRLTVL.

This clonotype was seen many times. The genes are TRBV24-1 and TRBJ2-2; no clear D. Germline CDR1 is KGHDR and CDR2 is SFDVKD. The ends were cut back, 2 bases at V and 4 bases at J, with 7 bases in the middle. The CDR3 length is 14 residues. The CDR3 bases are TGTGCCACCAGTGATTCGAGATTCACCGGGGAGCTGTTTTTT. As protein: CATSDSRFTGELFF.

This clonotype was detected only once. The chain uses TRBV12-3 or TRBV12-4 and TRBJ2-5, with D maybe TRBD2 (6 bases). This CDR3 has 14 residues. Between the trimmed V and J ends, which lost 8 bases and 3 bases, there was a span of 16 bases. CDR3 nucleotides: TGTGCCAGCCCCCCCTCTACGGGGGAAGAGACCCAGTACTTC. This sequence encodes CASPPSTGEETQYF.

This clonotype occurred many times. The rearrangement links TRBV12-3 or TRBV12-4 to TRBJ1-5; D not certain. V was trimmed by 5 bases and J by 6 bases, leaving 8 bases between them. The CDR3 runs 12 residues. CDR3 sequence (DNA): TGTGCCAGCAGTGAGCCGGGTCAGCCCCAGCATTTT. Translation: CASSEPGQPQHF.

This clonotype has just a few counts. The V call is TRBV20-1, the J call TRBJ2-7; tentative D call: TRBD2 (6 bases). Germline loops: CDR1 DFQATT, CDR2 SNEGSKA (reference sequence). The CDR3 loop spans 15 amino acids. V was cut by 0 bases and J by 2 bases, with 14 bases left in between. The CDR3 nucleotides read TGCAGTGCTAGAGATTTGGGAGGTATGCCCTACGAGCAGTACTTC. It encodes CSARDLGGMPYEQYF.

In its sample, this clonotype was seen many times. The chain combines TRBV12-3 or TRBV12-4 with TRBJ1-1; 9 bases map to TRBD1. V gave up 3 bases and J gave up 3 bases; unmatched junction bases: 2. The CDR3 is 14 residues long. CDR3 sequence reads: CASSFDRGDTEAFF. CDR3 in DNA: TGTGCCAGCAGTTTTGACAGGGGGGACACTGAAGCTTTCTTT.

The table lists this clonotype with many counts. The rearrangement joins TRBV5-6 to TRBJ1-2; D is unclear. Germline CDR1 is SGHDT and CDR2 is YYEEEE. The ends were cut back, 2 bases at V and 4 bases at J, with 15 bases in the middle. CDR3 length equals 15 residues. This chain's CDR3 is CASSLRLRHSYGYTF. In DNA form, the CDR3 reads TGTGCCAGCAGCTTAAGGTTGCGCCATAGCTATGGCTACACCTTC. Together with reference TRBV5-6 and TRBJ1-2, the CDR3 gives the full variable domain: DAGVTQSPTHLIKTRGQQVTLRCSPKSGHDTVSWYQQALGQGPQFIFQYYEEEERQRGNFPDRFSGHQFPNYSSELNVNALLLGDSALYLCASSLRLRHSYGYTFGSGTRLTVV.

This chain's CDR3 is CASSDTFNTEAFF. The CDR3 DNA sequence: TGTGCCAGCAGCGATACCTTTAACACTGAAGCTTTCTTT. The J gene is TRBJ1-1, the V gene TRBV9, with D uncertain. Trimming removed 3 bases from V and 2 bases from J, with 8 bases in between. This CDR3 region has 13 residues. Germline loops: CDR1 SGDLS, CDR2 YYNGEE. Together with reference TRBV9 and TRBJ1-1, the CDR3 gives the full variable domain: DSGVTQTPKHLITATGQRVTLRCSPRSGDLSVYWYQQSLDQGLQFLIQYYNGEERAKGNILERFSAQQFPDLHSELNLSSLELGDSALYFCASSDTFNTEAFFGQGTRLTVV.

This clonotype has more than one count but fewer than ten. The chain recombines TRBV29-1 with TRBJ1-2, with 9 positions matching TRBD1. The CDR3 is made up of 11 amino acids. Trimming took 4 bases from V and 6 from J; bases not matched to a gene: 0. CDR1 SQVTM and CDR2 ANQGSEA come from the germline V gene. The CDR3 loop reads CSVGTGDGYTF. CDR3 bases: TGCAGCGTTGGGACAGGGGATGGCTACACCTTC. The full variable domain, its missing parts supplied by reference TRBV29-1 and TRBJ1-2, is SAVISQKPSRDICQRGTSLTIQCQVDSQVTMMFWYRQQPGQSLTLIATANQGSEATYESGFVIDKFPISRPNLTFSTLTVSNMSPEDSSIYLCSVGTGDGYTFGSGTRLTVV.

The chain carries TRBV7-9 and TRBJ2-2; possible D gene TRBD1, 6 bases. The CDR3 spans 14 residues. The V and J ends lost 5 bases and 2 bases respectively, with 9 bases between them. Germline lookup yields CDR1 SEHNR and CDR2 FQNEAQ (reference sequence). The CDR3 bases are TGTGCCAGCAGCCAGGACAGTAACACCGGGGAGCTGTTTTTT. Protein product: CASSQDSNTGELFF.